This T cell receptor (beta chain) comes out of a study of long-term antiretroviral therapy in people with HIV. About this clone: Its antigen is not known.

Researchers report immunoSEQ v3.0 was run at survey level. Sequencing used immunoSEQ multiplex PCR; TCRdb keeps in-frame clones, though not all of them. The sample has some 30,000 clones; 90% to 95% are singletons. The study, taken as a whole, reports: HIV repertoires had narrower CDR3 length ranges than controls.

This clonotype was sampled from a man in his fifties with HIV. Sequenced material: unsorted PBMCs, taken roughly 7.1 years after starting antiretroviral therapy.

The CDR3 is CASSRGTGNNEKLFF. CDR3 DNA: TGCGCCAGCAGCCGAGGGACAGGAAATAATGAAAAACTGTTTTTT. This chain links TRBV4-3 with TRBJ1-4, with TRBD1 matching 8 bases. The germline gives CDR1 LGHNA, CDR2 YSLEER. The J segment lost 4 bases and the V segment lost 4 bases, leaving 5 bases of the junction unmatched. The CDR3 runs 15 residues.